Here is one T cell receptor (beta chain) with its context. What it binds is not known. With 0 bases removed from V and 0 bases from J, the gap between germline ends came to 5 bases. Per germline, CDR1 KGHDR and CDR2 SFDVKD. The CDR3 has 15 residues. This entry comes from a study of identical twins. TCRdb used MiXCR to reprocess the 5' RACE reads, holding one entry per CDR3 protein. The table includes about 530,000 distinct CDR3 sequences, roughly 15% detected once. Study results and caveats: Weaker excess sharing between twins was seen in beta out-of-frame sequences. Out-of-frame TCR alpha sharing observed in monozygotic twins exceeded model estimates.

A further study also used this sample, focusing on yellow fever vaccine responses in identical twins.

Sequences were obtained from CD4+ T cells sorted from blood. The rearrangement joins TRBV24-1 to TRBJ1-3; D remains ambiguous. This clonotype was sampled from a woman aged 18 to 35 in good health. The CDR3 protein is CATSDLNDSGNTIYF. DNA for the CDR3: TGTGCCACCAGTGATTTGAACGACTCTGGAAACACCATATATTTT.